This is a list of T cell receptor beta chains from one sample in a study of cytomegalovirus exposure and HLA in healthy donors. Repertoires were generated with immunoSEQ multiplex PCR, while TCRdb's copy carries only in-frame clones and drops some. The sample has about 34,000 clones. Sequenced material: PBMCs. These receptors all stem from a woman in her thirties or forties in good health and CMV-seropositive. CDR3s include the opening cysteine and the closing phenylalanine or tryptophan.

j_call v_call cdr3_aa
TRBJ1-3 TRBV9 CASSVGADGNTIYF
TRBJ2-7 TRBV6-1 CASTSGTPNSYEQYF
TRBJ1-6 TRBV5-4 CASSLGQANSPLHF
TRBJ1-2 TRBV2 CASSGNDGGNYGYTF
TRBJ2-7 TRBV27 CASSIAGGFYEQYF
TRBJ2-7 TRBV5-1 CASSLETGPRGEQYF
TRBJ2-7 TRBV6-1 CASTSRPVSEQYF
TRBJ2-2 TRBV6-5 CASSYGTGGTGELFF
TRBJ1-2 TRBV19 CASTPWEGVYGYTF
TRBJ1-4 TRBV28 CASSSTGANNEKLFF
TRBJ2-3 TRBV9 CASSVEAGGRSDTQYF
TRBJ2-7 TRBV6-5 CASSTPRTGPWEQYF
. TRBV6-1 CASSEAAGSSYEQYF
TRBJ2-5 TRBV6-6 CASSYWRGEETQYF
TRBJ2-1 TRBV9 CASSSQRELAEGAVRNEQFF
TRBJ2-2 TRBV5-1 CASSLAGRRAGELFF
TRBJ2-3 TRBV7-8 CASSLASGGWVSTDTQYF
TRBJ2-3 TRBV7-9 CASSAQGAATDTQYF
TRBJ2-6 TRBV15 CATRPSDRGFSGANVLTF
TRBJ2-7 TRBV28 CASSLVDRETPYEQYF
TRBJ1-4 TRBV11-2 CASSPFRDDGKLFF
TRBJ1-5 TRBV30 CAWSGQYSNQPQHF
TRBJ2-5 TRBV4-2 CASSHLPTGSAETQYF
TRBJ2-1 TRBV2 CASSEALAGMDEQFF
TRBJ2-3 TRBV10-3 CAISEADRGASDTQYF
TRBJ2-2 TRBV19 CASTTGDGGELFF
TRBJ2-2 TRBV27 CASSPGLNTGELFF
TRBJ1-6 TRBV28 CASSRTGFNSPLHF
TRBJ2-5 TRBV7-7 CASSVGDRVSETQYF
TRBJ2-7 TRBV7-9 CASSSRTGGYEQYF
TRBJ2-3 TRBV6-5 CASSQTSVKTDTQYF
TRBJ1-6 TRBV29-1 CSVLTGPNSPLHF
TRBJ2-1 TRBV2 CASRGLAGQQFF
TRBJ2-2 TRBV28 CASKPPGNGELFF
. TRBV9 CASSVKGGLAIHEQYF
TRBJ2-1 TRBV7-3 CASSRAHQRGAQVGEQFF
TRBJ2-3 TRBV19 CASSPRNRGGTDTQYF
TRBJ2-5 TRBV4-1 CASSQGQGRETQYF
TRBJ2-2 TRBV7-3 CASSSRGGEKYGGELFF
TRBJ1-2 TRBV6-1 CASSPDSFSYGYTF